This T cell receptor (beta chain) was recorded in a study of Graves' ophthalmopathy and Graves' hyperthyroidism. This clonotype has a count of ten or more. Its antigen is as yet unknown. General study points: Separation of ophthalmopathy from stable hyperthyroidism was achieved by a 13-signature model, at roughly 88% sensitivity and approximately 84% specificity.

RNA served as the template for amplifying TCR beta CDR3 regions. RT-PCR with HTBI primers came first, then second-round multiplex PCR. TCRdb reanalysed the multiplex PCR reads using MiXCR and keeps one entry per CDR3 protein. The sample holds just over 400,000 distinct CDR3 sequences, 21% seen once. The CDR3 sequence is 15 residues long. V was shortened by 0 bases and J by 1 base, with 13 bases between the two germline ends. Germline V lookup: CDR1 DFQATT, CDR2 SNEGSKA (reference sequence). Sequenced sample: peripheral blood. The J gene is TRBJ2-7, the V gene TRBV20-1; tentatively, D is TRBD1 (6 bases). The origin of this receptor is a woman between 18 and 30 years old with stable Graves' hyperthyroidism. The CDR3 coding sequence is TGCAGTGCTAGAGATAGCACAGGGAGTTCCTACGAGCAGTACTTC. Its protein is CSARDSTGSSYEQYF.